These 32 T cell receptor beta chains came from one sample sequenced in a study of response to subunit inactivated influenza vaccine. Each CDR3 protein gets one entry after TCRdb re-called the RT-PCR reads with MiXCR. The sample has some 640,000 distinct CDR3 sequences, roughly 14% seen once. The sample here was PBMCs from blood, taken roughly 15 days before vaccination. Receptor source: a man in his fifties who received an inactivated influenza vaccine.

This clonotype was observed many times. The chain is built from TRBV10-3 and TRBJ2-7; no firm D call. V lost 3 bases and J lost 5, with 11 bases in between. This CDR3 has 13 amino acids. Germline V lookup: CDR1 ENHRY, CDR2 SYGVKD. This CDR3 reads CAISDHEVHEQYF. The CDR3 region has the DNA TGTGCCATCAGTGATCATGAGGTCCACGAGCAGTACTTC.

The gene calls are TRBV6-1 and TRBJ2-2; D is unclear. CDR1 and CDR2 (germline): MNHNS, SASEGT. This CDR3 has 14 amino acids. V gave up 3 bases and J gave up 6 bases, with 11 bases separating them. The CDR3 region has the DNA TGTGCCAGCAGTGAGAGGCGTCTTGCCGGGGAGCTGTTTTTT. Translated: CASSERRLAGELFF.

This clonotype was recorded a few times. This rearrangement joins TRBV12-3 or TRBV12-4 to TRBJ2-7; 11 nucleotides agree with TRBD2. V lost 3 bases, J lost 5 bases, and 3 bases stayed unmatched. The CDR3 covers 14 residues. Here the CDR3 DNA reads TGTGCCAGCAGTTTTAGCGGGGGGGACCACGAGCAGTACTTC. Amino acid sequence: CASSFSGGDHEQYF.

This clonotype was detected ten times or more. This chain joins TRBV20-1 and TRBJ2-1; 8 bases map to TRBD2. CDR1 is DFQATT, CDR2 SNEGSKA, per germline (reference sequence). There are 16 residues in the CDR3. The V gene end was trimmed by 6 bases and the J gene end by 3 bases; junction bases not matched to a gene: 13. DNA for the CDR3: TGCAGTGCCCAGCCTACAAGCGGGAGAAGCTACAATGAGCAGTTCTTC. Amino acid sequence: CSAQPTSGRSYNEQFF.

This clonotype was counted at least ten times. DNA for the CDR3: TGCGCCAGCAGCTCCCTGTCGGCACCTACAGATACGCAGTATTTT. This gives the protein CASSSLSAPTDTQYF. The chain carries TRBV5-1 and TRBJ2-3; D gene unclear. The germline CDR1 and CDR2 sequences are SGHRS and YFSETQ. V lost 3 bases to trimming and J lost 3 bases, with 14 bases between them. This CDR3 region has 15 residues.

This clonotype turned up a few times. V usage is TRBV19 and J usage is TRBJ1-5; weak D call: TRBD1 (5 bases). Trimming left V 3 bases short and J 6 bases short, with 21 bases between. The CDR3 runs 17 residues. The germline V gene encodes CDR1 LNHDA and CDR2 SQIVND (reference sequence). The CDR3 loop reads CASSIRLPRRAIQPQHF. The CDR3 DNA is TGTGCCAGTAGTATTAGGTTGCCCCGCAGGGCAATTCAGCCCCAGCATTTT.

As concerns this clonotype: Possible read error: a much larger clone is one base away. The chain joins TRBV12-3 or TRBV12-4 to TRBJ2-1, with a weak D call TRBD2 (7 bases). The V and J ends lost 6 bases and 6 bases respectively, with 18 bases between them. The CDR3 spans 15 residues. The CDR3 reads CASRFGWGGTNEQFF. CDR3 in DNA: TGTGCCAGCAGATTTGGATGGGGGGGCACCAATGAGCAGTTCTTC.

CDR3 protein: CASSVGTSLYNEQFF. Here the CDR3 DNA reads TGTGCCAGCAGCGTGGGTACTAGTCTATACAATGAGCAGTTCTTC. The V call is TRBV9, the J call TRBJ2-1; possible D gene TRBD2, 5 bases. The CDR3 extends over 15 amino acids. Trimming pared 2 bases from V and 4 bases from J, leaving 13 bases between. Germline V gene data show CDR1 as SGDLS and CDR2 as YYNGEE.

Turning to this clonotype: This is likely a read error, given that the CDR3 carries no conserved phenylalanine or tryptophan at its end. As DNA, the CDR3 is TGTGCCAGCAGCCTGACAGGGACTGGAAAAGAGACCCAGTACATC. Protein product: CASSLTGTGKETQYI. The chain recombines TRBV7-3 with TRBJ2-5, with D perhaps matching TRBD1 (7 bases). There are 15 residues in the CDR3. Germline V gene data show CDR1 as SGHTA and CDR2 as FQGTGA. V was pared by 5 bases and J by 3 bases, with 16 bases between.

Details on this clonotype: This may be a read error, as it is one base from a much larger clone. The chain carries TRBV20-1 and TRBJ2-4; 8 bases are a match to TRBD2. CDR1 is DFQATT, CDR2 SNEGSKA, per germline (reference sequence). The CDR3 runs to 16 residues. CDR3 coding DNA: TGCTGTGCTAGAGATATACGCGGGGGGACCAAAAACATTCAGTACTTC. Translation: CCARDIRGGTKNIQYF.

This chain uses TRBV5-6 with TRBJ2-7; D gene uncertain. The germline gives CDR1 SGHDT, CDR2 YYEEEE. This CDR3 comprises 11 residues. The ends were cut back, 2 bases at V and 5 bases at J, with 5 bases in the middle. For the CDR3, the DNA is TGTGCCAGCAGCTTTTATAACGAGCAGTACTTC. Protein sequence: CASSFYNEQYF. Full variable domain (missing parts from reference TRBV5-6 and TRBJ2-7): DAGVTQSPTHLIKTRGQQVTLRCSPKSGHDTVSWYQQALGQGPQFIFQYYEEEERQRGNFPDRFSGHQFPNYSSELNVNALLLGDSALYLCASSFYNEQYFGPGTRLTVT.

About this clonotype: The junction differs from germline at one of its ends, possibly a read error. V gene TRBV28 combines with J gene TRBJ2-1; D is undetermined. The CDR3 is 12 amino acids. The V gene's germline CDR1 is MDHEN and CDR2 SYDVKM. CDR3 coding DNA: TGTGCCAGCAGTTTCGATGACAATGAGCAGTCCTTC. It translates to CASSFDDNEQSF.

The chain carries TRBV4-2 and TRBJ2-1; tentatively, D is TRBD1 (5 bases). The CDR3 totals 14 residues. V dropped 2 bases and J dropped 5 bases, with 10 bases sitting between them. CDR1 is LGHNA, CDR2 YNFKEQ, per germline. The CDR3 sequence is CASSQSGPDNEQFF. CDR3 bases: TGTGCCAGCAGCCAATCAGGGCCCGACAATGAGCAGTTCTTC.

V gene TRBV20-1 combines with J gene TRBJ2-5; the match to TRBD2 covers 7 bases. Losses at the gene ends were 5 bases for V and 0 bases for J; bases not matched to a gene: 3. CDR1 is DFQATT and CDR2 is SNEGSKA in the germline V gene (reference sequence). The CDR3 spans 13 residues. The CDR3 region has the DNA TGCAGTGCTCTTGGGGGGGACCAAGAGACCCAGTACTTC. Protein: CSALGGDQETQYF.

CDR3 in DNA: TGTGCCAGCAGTTCCCCGGGACGACGATATAGCAATCAGCCCCAGCATTTT. This sequence encodes CASSSPGRRYSNQPQHF. J is TRBJ1-5 and V is TRBV5-8; D is perhaps TRBD1 (5 bases). The CDR3 has 17 amino acids. Germline values: CDR1 SGHTS, CDR2 YDEGEE. Trimming left V 5 bases short and J 0 bases short, with 18 bases between.

This clonotype was picked up many times. This chain links TRBV12-3 or TRBV12-4 with TRBJ1-5; no firm D call. V was clipped by 2 bases and J by 1 base, with 9 bases between them. The CDR3 is 15 residues long. CDR3 residues: CASSLRASSNQPQHF. The CDR3 DNA follows: TGTGCCAGCAGTTTAAGAGCTTCCAGCAATCAGCCCCAGCATTTT.

This clonotype was observed many times. The gene calls are TRBV7-9 and TRBJ1-3; the match to TRBD1 covers 7 bases. V shed 5 bases and J 0 bases; nucleotides not matched to a gene: 4. This CDR3 is 15 amino acids long. Germline V gene lookup returns CDR1 SEHNR and CDR2 FQNEAQ (reference sequence). The CDR3 spells CASSMTGNSGNTIYF. As DNA, the CDR3 is TGTGCCAGCAGCATGACAGGGAACTCTGGAAACACCATATATTTT.

The rearrangement uses TRBV20-1 and TRBJ2-5; a possible D gene is TRBD2 (6 bases). From germline, CDR1 is DFQATT and CDR2 SNEGSKA (reference sequence). The CDR3 covers 12 residues. The ends were cut back, 2 bases at V and 3 bases at J, with 7 bases in the middle. CDR3 amino acids: CSARPGEETQYF. The DNA of the CDR3 is TGCAGTGCTAGACCGGGGGAAGAGACCCAGTACTTC.

This clonotype turned up a few times. J is TRBJ2-5 and V is TRBV7-8; 8 positions match TRBD2. Germline values: CDR1 SGHVS, CDR2 FQNEAQ. This CDR3 has 14 amino acids. Unmatched junction bases numbered 9, after V lost 9 bases and J lost 3 bases. The CDR3 sequence: CASEGLAGKETQYF. Here the CDR3 DNA reads TGTGCCAGTGAGGGGCTAGCGGGCAAAGAGACCCAGTACTTC.

The chain uses TRBV7-9 and TRBJ2-2, with D perhaps matching TRBD2 (6 bases). CDR1 and CDR2 from the germline V gene are SEHNR and FQNEAQ (reference sequence). V dropped 4 bases and J dropped 3 bases, with 12 bases sitting between them. CDR3 length equals 15 residues. CDR3 protein: CASSWGVADTGELFF. CDR3 DNA sequence: TGTGCCAGCAGCTGGGGAGTAGCGGACACCGGGGAGCTGTTTTTT.

CDR3 DNA sequence: TGTGCCATTCTGAACCGGGACAGGGGTTACAATGAGCAGTTCTTC. Translating it yields CAILNRDRGYNEQFF. The chain has TRBV10-3 and TRBJ2-1; TRBD1 aligns across 10 bases. V was pared by 9 bases and J by 4 bases, with 9 bases of the junction left unmatched. The CDR3 spans 15 residues. CDR1 ENHRY and CDR2 SYGVKD come from the germline V gene.

CDR3 sequence: CASRNRDRGTDTQYF. The CDR3 DNA reads TGTGCCAGCAGGAACCGGGACAGGGGGACAGATACGCAGTATTTT. This chain links TRBV2 with TRBJ2-3, with 11 bases aligning to TRBD1. Germline V lookup: CDR1 SNHLY, CDR2 FYNNEI. There are 15 residues in the CDR3. With V trimmed by 6 bases and J by 3 bases, 5 bases remained unmatched.

The gene calls are TRBV7-2 and TRBJ2-3; D ambiguous. Trimming took 1 base from V and 6 from J, leaving 8 bases between them. CDR1 and CDR2 (germline): SGHTA, FQGNSA. There are 13 residues in the CDR3. CDR3 amino acids: CASSLVPLDTQYF. The DNA for the CDR3 is TGTGCCAGCAGCTTAGTCCCTCTGGATACGCAGTATTTT.

The CDR3 loop is CAVSQGAREETQYF. CDR3 nucleotide sequence: TGTGCCGTCTCTCAGGGGGCGCGTGAAGAGACCCAGTACTTC. The rearrangement links TRBV10-3 to TRBJ2-5; TRBD1 matches at 8 bases. The CDR3 sequence is 14 residues long. Germline V gene data show CDR1 as ENHRY and CDR2 as SYGVKD. Germline trimming cut 11 bases from V and 3 bases from J; bases unmatched to any gene: 11.

V is TRBV6-1 and J is TRBJ1-6; D ambiguous. Germline V CDR1 and CDR2: MNHNS, SASEGT. The germline V and J ends were trimmed by 9 bases and 5 bases, with 11 bases remaining between them. This CDR3 spans 13 amino acids. In DNA form, the CDR3 reads TGTGCCAGTGGAGACACGGATAATTCACCCCTCCACTTT. It specifies CASGDTDNSPLHF.

Only a few counts were recorded for this clonotype. The V gene is TRBV6-5, the J gene TRBJ2-1, with 9 bases identical to TRBD2. The trim removed 6 bases at V and 6 bases at J, leaving 9 bases unmatched. Germline V CDR1 and CDR2: MNHEY, SVGAGI. The CDR3 totals 15 residues. For the CDR3, the DNA is TGTGCCAGCAGGTCCTCTAGCGGGAATATCAATGAGCAGTTCTTC. Translated, it gives CASRSSSGNINEQFF.

This chain links TRBV28 with TRBJ2-7; D remains ambiguous. Trimming stripped 3 bases from V and 4 bases from J, with 10 bases between. CDR3 length equals 13 residues. CDR1 and CDR2 (germline): MDHEN, SYDVKM. The CDR3 is CASSFSPPYEQYF. Here the CDR3 DNA reads TGTGCCAGCAGTTTCTCCCCGCCTTACGAGCAGTACTTC.

The V gene is TRBV7-9, the J gene TRBJ1-4, with D perhaps matching TRBD1 (5 bases). The CDR3 is made up of 12 amino acids. The V end lost 6 bases, the J end lost 8 bases, and 10 bases lay between the germline ends. The germline gives CDR1 SEHNR, CDR2 FQNEAQ (reference sequence). Written as DNA, the CDR3 is TGTGCCAGCAGTCAGGGCCCCGAAAAACTGTTTTTT. This gives the protein CASSQGPEKLFF. Variable domain in full (rest from reference TRBV7-9 and TRBJ1-4): DTGVSQNPRHKITKRGQNVTFRCDPISEHNRLYWYRQTLGQGPEFLTYFQNEAQLEKSRLLSDRFSAERPKGSFSTLEIQRTEQGDSAMYLCASSQGPEKLFFGSGTQLSVL.

The CDR3, as DNA: TGTGCCAGCAGCTTAGCGGTGCTACAAGAGACCCAGTACTTC. Amino acid sequence: CASSLAVLQETQYF. J is TRBJ2-5 and V is TRBV7-9; D gene ambiguous. The CDR3 has 14 residues. Germline CDR1 SEHNR, CDR2 FQNEAQ (reference sequence). The V gene lost 0 bases and the J gene lost 2 bases, with 7 bases spanning the gap.

This clonotype was observed a handful of times. The rearrangement uses TRBV20-1 and TRBJ1-5, with D possibly being TRBD1 (5 bases). The CDR3 runs to 13 residues. Germline lookup yields CDR1 DFQATT and CDR2 SNEGSKA (reference sequence). CDR3: CGSGGFGNQPQHF. The CDR3 region has the DNA TGCGGCTCGGGGGGTTTTGGCAATCAGCCCCAGCATTTT.

The chain recombines TRBV4-3 with TRBJ2-6; D is undetermined. Germline V gives CDR1 LGHNA, CDR2 YSLEER. V was clipped by 3 bases and J by 0 bases, with 6 bases between them. The CDR3 consists of 15 residues. CDR3 protein: CASSHTSSGANVLTF. The DNA for the CDR3 is TGCGCCAGCAGCCACACAAGCTCTGGGGCCAACGTCCTGACTTTC.

The chain couples TRBV4-1 to TRBJ2-5; 8 bases align to TRBD2. V shed 3 bases, J shed 2 bases, and the junction held 5 bases outside the gene matches. Germline V gene sequence: CDR1 MGHRA, CDR2 YSYEKL. The CDR3 length is 15 residues. In DNA, the CDR3 is TGCGCCAGCAGCCAGAGCGGGGGCATTCAAGAGACCCAGTACTTC. It is translated as CASSQSGGIQETQYF.